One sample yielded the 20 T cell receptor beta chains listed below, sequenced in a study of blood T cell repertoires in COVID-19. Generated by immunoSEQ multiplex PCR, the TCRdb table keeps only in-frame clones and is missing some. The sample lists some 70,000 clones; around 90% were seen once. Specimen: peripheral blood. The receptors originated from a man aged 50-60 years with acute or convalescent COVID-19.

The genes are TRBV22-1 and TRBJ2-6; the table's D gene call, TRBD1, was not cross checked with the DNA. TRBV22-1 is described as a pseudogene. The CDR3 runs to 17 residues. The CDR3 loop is CPGSRTDRNSGANVLTF. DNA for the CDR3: TGTCCTGGTTCTAGAACGGACAGAAACTCTGGGGCCAACGTCCTGACTTTC.

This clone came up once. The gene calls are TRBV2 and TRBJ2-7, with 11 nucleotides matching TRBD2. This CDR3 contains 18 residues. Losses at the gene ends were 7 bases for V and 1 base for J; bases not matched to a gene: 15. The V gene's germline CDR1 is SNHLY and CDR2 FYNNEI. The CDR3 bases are TGTGCCAGCAAGACGGGGATAAAGAGACTAGCGGGGTCCTACGAGCAGTACTTC. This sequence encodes CASKTGIKRLAGSYEQYF. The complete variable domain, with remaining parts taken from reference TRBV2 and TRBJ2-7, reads EPEVTQTPSHQVTQMGQEVILRCVPISNHLYFYWYRQILGQKVEFLVSFYNNEISEKSEIFDDQFSVERPDGSNFTLKIRSTKLEDSAMYFCASKTGIKRLAGSYEQYFGPGTRLTVT.

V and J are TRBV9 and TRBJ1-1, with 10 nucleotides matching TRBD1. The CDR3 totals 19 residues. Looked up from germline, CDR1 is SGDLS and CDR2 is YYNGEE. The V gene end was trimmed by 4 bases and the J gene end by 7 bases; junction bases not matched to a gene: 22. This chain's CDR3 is CASSHNPAGQGPYGGEAFF. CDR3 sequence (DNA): TGTGCCAGCAGCCACAACCCGGCGGGACAGGGGCCCTACGGGGGTGAAGCTTTCTTT.

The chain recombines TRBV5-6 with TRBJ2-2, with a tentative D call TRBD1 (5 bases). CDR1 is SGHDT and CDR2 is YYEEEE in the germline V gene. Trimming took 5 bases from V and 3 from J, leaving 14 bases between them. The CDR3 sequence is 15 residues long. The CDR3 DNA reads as TGTGCCAGCAGTCCTCAGGGAAGTTACACCGGGGAGCTGTTTTTT. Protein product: CASSPQGSYTGELFF.

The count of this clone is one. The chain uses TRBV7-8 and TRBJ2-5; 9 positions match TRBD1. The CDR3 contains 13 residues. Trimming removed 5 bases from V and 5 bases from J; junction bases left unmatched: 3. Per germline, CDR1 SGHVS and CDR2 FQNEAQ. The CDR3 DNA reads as TGTGCCAGCAGCAGGGACAGGGCGGAGACCCAGTACTTC. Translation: CASSRDRAETQYF.

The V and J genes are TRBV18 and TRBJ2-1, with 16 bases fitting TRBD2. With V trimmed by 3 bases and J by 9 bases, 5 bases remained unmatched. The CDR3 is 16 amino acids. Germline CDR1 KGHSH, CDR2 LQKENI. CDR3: CASSPLGTSGRGEQFF. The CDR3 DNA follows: TGTGCCAGCTCACCTCTCGGGACTAGCGGGAGGGGTGAGCAGTTCTTC.

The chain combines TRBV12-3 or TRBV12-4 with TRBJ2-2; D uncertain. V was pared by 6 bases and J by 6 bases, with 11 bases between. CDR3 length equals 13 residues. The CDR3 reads CASSYLGPGELFF. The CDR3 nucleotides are TGTGCCAGCAGCTATCTAGGCCCCGGGGAGCTGTTTTTT.

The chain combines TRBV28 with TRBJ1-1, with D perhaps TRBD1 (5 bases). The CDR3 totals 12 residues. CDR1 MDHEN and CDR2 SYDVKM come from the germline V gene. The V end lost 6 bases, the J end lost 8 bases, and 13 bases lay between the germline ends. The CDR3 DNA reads TGTGCCAGCAGCTCTAATAACAGGGAAGCTTTCTTT. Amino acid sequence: CASSSNNREAFF.

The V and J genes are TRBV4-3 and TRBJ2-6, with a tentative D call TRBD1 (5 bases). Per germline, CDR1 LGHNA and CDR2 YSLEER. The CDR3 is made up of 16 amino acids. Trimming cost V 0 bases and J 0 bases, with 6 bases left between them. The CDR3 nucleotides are TGCGCCAGCAGCCAAGAAAGGGGCTCTGGGGCCAACGTCCTGACTTTC. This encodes CASSQERGSGANVLTF.

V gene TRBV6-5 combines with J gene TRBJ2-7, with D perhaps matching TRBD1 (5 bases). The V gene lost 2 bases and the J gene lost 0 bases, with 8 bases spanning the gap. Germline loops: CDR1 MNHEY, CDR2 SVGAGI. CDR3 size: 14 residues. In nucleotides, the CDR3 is TGTGCCAGCAGTTACAGGGGCCTCTCCTACGAGCAGTACTTC. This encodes CASSYRGLSYEQYF.

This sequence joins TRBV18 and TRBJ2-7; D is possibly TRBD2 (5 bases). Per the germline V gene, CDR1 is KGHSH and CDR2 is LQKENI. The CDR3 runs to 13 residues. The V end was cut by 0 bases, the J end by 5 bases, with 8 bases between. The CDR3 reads CASSPPEVHEQYF. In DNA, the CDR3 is TGTGCCAGCTCACCACCGGAGGTCCACGAGCAGTACTTC.

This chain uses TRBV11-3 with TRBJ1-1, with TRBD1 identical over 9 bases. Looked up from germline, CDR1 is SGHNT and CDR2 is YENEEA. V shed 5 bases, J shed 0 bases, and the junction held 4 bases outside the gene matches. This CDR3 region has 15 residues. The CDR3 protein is CASSPRTGVNTEAFF. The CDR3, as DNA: TGTGCCAGCAGCCCCAGGACAGGGGTGAACACTGAAGCTTTCTTT.

The CDR3 coding sequence is TGTGCCAGCAGCAAGGGACAATACACCGGGGAGCTGTTTTTT. It translates to CASSKGQYTGELFF. This chain uses TRBV7-2 with TRBJ2-2; a weak D match, TRBD1 (6 bases). V dropped 5 bases and J dropped 3 bases, with 10 bases sitting between them. Germline V gene sequence: CDR1 SGHTA, CDR2 FQGNSA. This CDR3 is built from 14 residues.

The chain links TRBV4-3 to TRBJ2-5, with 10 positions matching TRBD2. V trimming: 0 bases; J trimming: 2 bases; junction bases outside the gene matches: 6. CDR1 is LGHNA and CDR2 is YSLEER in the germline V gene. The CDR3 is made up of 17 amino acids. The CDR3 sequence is CASSQDTSGRGQETQYF. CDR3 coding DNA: TGCGCCAGCAGCCAAGATACGAGCGGGAGGGGGCAAGAGACCCAGTACTTC.

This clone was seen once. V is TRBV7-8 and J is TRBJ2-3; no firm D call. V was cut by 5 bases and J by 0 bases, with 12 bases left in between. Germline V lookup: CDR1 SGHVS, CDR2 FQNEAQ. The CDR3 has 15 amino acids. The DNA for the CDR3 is TGTGCCAGCAGCAACCGAGGTTCTAGCACAGATACGCAGTATTTT. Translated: CASSNRGSSTDTQYF.

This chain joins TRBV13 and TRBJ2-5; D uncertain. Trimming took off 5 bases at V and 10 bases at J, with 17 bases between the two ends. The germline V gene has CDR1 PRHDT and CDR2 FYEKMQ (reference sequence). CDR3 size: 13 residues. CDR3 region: CASSKLEAEDQYF. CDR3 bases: TGTGCCAGCAGCAAATTAGAGGCCGAAGACCAGTACTTC.

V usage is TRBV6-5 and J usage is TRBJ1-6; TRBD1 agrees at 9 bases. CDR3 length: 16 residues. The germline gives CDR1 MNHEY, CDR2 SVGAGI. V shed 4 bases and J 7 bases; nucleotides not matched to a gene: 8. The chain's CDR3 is CASSSLRQGVNSPLHF. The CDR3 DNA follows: TGTGCCAGCAGTTCCCTCCGACAGGGGGTCAATTCACCCCTCCACTTT.

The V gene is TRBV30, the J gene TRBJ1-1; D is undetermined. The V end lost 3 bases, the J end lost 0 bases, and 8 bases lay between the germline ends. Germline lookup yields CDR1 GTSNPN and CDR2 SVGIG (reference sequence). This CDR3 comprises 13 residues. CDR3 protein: CAWSGTVNTEAFF. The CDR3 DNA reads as TGTGCCTGGAGCGGCACAGTGAACACTGAAGCTTTCTTT.

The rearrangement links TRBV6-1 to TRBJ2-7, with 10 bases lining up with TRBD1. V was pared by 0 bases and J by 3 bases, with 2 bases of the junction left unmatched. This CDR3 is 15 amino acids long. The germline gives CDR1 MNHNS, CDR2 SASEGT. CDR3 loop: CASSEAGQGVYEQYF. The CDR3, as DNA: TGTGCCAGCAGTGAAGCAGGACAGGGGGTCTACGAGCAGTACTTC.

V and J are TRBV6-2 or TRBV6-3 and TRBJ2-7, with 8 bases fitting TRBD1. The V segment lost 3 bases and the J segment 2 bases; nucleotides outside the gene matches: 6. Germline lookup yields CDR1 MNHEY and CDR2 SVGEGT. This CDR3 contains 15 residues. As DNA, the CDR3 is TGTGCCAGCAGTTATACCGGGACAGGCCCCTACGAGCAGTACTTC. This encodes CASSYTGTGPYEQYF.